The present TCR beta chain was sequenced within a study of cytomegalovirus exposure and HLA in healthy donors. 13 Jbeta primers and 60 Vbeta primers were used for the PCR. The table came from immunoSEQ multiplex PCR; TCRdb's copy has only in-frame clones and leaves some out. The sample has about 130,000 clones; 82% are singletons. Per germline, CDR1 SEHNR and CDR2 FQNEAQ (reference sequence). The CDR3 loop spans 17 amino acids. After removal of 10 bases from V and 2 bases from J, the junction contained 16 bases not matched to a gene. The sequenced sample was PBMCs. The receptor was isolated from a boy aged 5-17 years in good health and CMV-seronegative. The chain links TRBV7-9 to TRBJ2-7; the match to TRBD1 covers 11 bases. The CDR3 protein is CATTAETGQGATYEQYF. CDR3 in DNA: TGTGCCACCACAGCCGAAACCGGACAGGGGGCAACCTACGAGCAGTACTTC.